These 26 T cell receptor beta chains were sequenced from one sample in a study of blood T cell repertoires in COVID-19. The data were produced by immunoSEQ multiplex PCR, yet TCRdb's version contains in-frame clones alone and is incomplete. The sample lists around 140,000 clones; roughly 88% were seen once. The sample was peripheral blood. All receptors derive from a man between 65 and 80 years old with acute or convalescent COVID-19.

The chain joins TRBV29-1 to TRBJ1-1, with D possibly matching TRBD1 (6 bases). Germline V gives CDR1 SQVTM, CDR2 ANQGSEA. The ends were cut back, 6 bases at V and 1 base at J, with 12 bases in the middle. CDR3 length: 13 residues. The DNA of the CDR3 is TGCAGCGTAGCCGGGGGGCCGAACACTGAAGCTTTCTTT. Translation: CSVAGGPNTEAFF.

J is TRBJ1-2 and V is TRBV2; TRBD1 is a possible D gene (6 bases). This CDR3 contains 14 residues. Germline V gives CDR1 SNHLY, CDR2 FYNNEI. V shed 2 bases and J shed 3 bases, with 10 bases lying between them. The CDR3 sequence is CASSETGPYYGYTF. The CDR3 nucleotides are TGTGCCAGCAGTGAAACAGGGCCCTACTATGGCTACACCTTC.

This clone was recorded once. The chain carries TRBV3-1 (or the pseudogene TRBV3-2) and TRBJ2-7, with 7 bases aligning to TRBD1. Germline assignment: CDR1 LGHDT and CDR2 YNNKEL (reference sequence). The V gene end was trimmed by 1 base and the J gene end by 2 bases; junction bases not matched to a gene: 8. CDR3 length: 16 residues. The CDR3 loop reads CASSQAPWDRAYEQYF. CDR3 bases: TGTGCCAGCAGCCAAGCCCCGTGGGACAGAGCCTACGAGCAGTACTTC.

The chain has TRBV4-2 and TRBJ2-5; 7 bases map to TRBD2. CDR3 length: 15 amino acids. Germline V gene lookup returns CDR1 LGHNA and CDR2 YNFKEQ. J lost 4 bases, V lost 6 bases, and 11 bases had no gene match. DNA of the CDR3: TGTGCCAGCAGTCGGGAGGCATCCAGGCCAGAGACCCAGTACTTC. Its translation: CASSREASRPETQYF.

The CDR3 region has the DNA TGTGCCAGCAGCTTAGGAGGTGGGGTGAGCACTGAAGCTTTCTTT. This sequence encodes CASSLGGGVSTEAFF. The chain has TRBV28 and TRBJ1-1, with D hard to call. Germline-derived CDR1 and CDR2 are MDHEN and SYDVKM. This CDR3 comprises 15 residues. Trimming took 6 bases from V and 4 from J, leaving 18 bases between them.

The chain combines TRBV10-1 with TRBJ2-1, with 10 positions matching TRBD2. V lost 2 bases, J lost 8 bases, and 6 bases stayed unmatched. Germline-derived CDR1 and CDR2 are WNHNN and SYGVQD (reference sequence). The CDR3 is 15 residues long. In DNA, the CDR3 is TGCGCCAGCAGTGAGAGCGGGGGGGCCCTGGATGAGCAGTTCTTC. Translating it yields CASSESGGALDEQFF.

This rearrangement joins TRBV19 to TRBJ1-5, with TRBD1 as a possible D gene (6 bases). This CDR3 contains 16 residues. CDR1 and CDR2 (germline): LNHDA, SQIVND (reference sequence). Trimming pared 7 bases from V and 0 bases from J, leaving 16 bases between. DNA for the CDR3: TGTGCCAGTACTTTCCAGACAGGTCATAGCAATCAGCCCCAGCATTTT. Translation gives CASTFQTGHSNQPQHF.

The chain carries TRBV5-1 and TRBJ2-5; D perhaps matches TRBD1 (6 bases). This CDR3 spans 15 amino acids. V lost 4 bases to trimming and J lost 2 bases, with 15 bases between them. CDR1 and CDR2 (germline): SGHRS, YFSETQ. CDR3 nucleotides: TGCGCCAGCAGCCCCGGACAGACCTTACAAGAGACCCAGTACTTC. This codes for CASSPGQTLQETQYF.

The sample holds one count of this clone. The chain carries TRBV27 and TRBJ1-2, with D perhaps matching TRBD1 (6 bases). Trimming stripped 8 bases from V and 8 bases from J, with 15 bases between. CDR1 is MNHEY, CDR2 SMNVEV, per germline (reference sequence). There are 12 residues in the CDR3. The CDR3: CASARWGQGYTF. In nucleotides, the CDR3 is TGTGCCAGCGCTAGGTGGGGGCAAGGCTACACCTTC.

The rearrangement links TRBV2 to TRBJ1-2, with no clear D. V was trimmed by 4 bases and J by 4 bases, leaving 16 bases between them. This CDR3 contains 15 residues. Germline loops: CDR1 SNHLY, CDR2 FYNNEI. The DNA for the CDR3 is TGTGCCAGCAGTGTCCTAACGGGAGTTCTCTATGGCTACACCTTC. Protein product: CASSVLTGVLYGYTF. The whole variable domain, remainder taken from reference TRBV2 and TRBJ1-2, is EPEVTQTPSHQVTQMGQEVILRCVPISNHLYFYWYRQILGQKVEFLVSFYNNEISEKSEIFDDQFSVERPDGSNFTLKIRSTKLEDSAMYFCASSVLTGVLYGYTFGSGTRLTVV.

J is TRBJ2-3 and V is TRBV6-4; maybe TRBD1 (6 bases). Germline V gives CDR1 MRHNA, CDR2 SNTAGT. Trimming stripped 4 bases from V and 4 bases from J, with 9 bases between. This CDR3 contains 13 residues. CDR3 nucleotide sequence: TGTGCCAGCAGTGGGGGGCCCTCAGATACGCAGTATTTT. It yields the protein CASSGGPSDTQYF.

The J gene is TRBJ2-1, the V gene TRBV5-1; 9 bases agree with TRBD2. Losses at the gene ends were 4 bases for V and 15 bases for J; bases not matched to a gene: 32. From germline, CDR1 is SGHRS and CDR2 YFSETQ. The CDR3 runs 20 residues. The CDR3 nucleotides are TGCGCCAGCAGCCCCGGGGTCGGGGGGGCACTAGCGGGCGTTGTAGTCTCCCCGTTCTTC. Translation gives CASSPGVGGALAGVVVSPFF.

The chain has TRBV28 and TRBJ2-1, with a weak D call TRBD1 (6 bases). This CDR3 spans 14 amino acids. Germline values: CDR1 MDHEN, CDR2 SYDVKM. V lost 5 bases and J 3 bases, leaving 11 bases between the germline ends. The CDR3 nucleotides read TGTGCCAGCAGTCACCGACAGGTCTACAATGAGCAGTTCTTC. As protein: CASSHRQVYNEQFF.

V is TRBV28 and J is TRBJ2-7, with TRBD1 matching over 8 bases. This CDR3 region has 16 residues. Germline CDR1 reads MDHEN; CDR2 reads SYDVKM. Trimming removed 7 bases from V and 0 bases from J; junction bases left unmatched: 11. CDR3 nucleotides: TGTGCCAGCACTGGACAGGGTGAAATTAGCTCCTACGAGCAGTACTTC. Amino acids: CASTGQGEISSYEQYF. The entire variable domain, with the rest obtained from reference TRBV28 and TRBJ2-7, is as follows: DVKVTQSSRYLVKRTGEKVFLECVQDMDHENMFWYRQDPGLGLRLIYFSYDVKMKEKGDIPEGYSVSREKKERFSLILESASTNQTSMYLCASTGQGEISSYEQYFGPGTRLTVT.

The rearrangement uses TRBV7-9 and TRBJ1-3; tentative D call: TRBD1 (5 bases). The V end was cut by 5 bases, the J end by 9 bases, with 26 bases between. This CDR3 spans 17 amino acids. CDR1 and CDR2 (germline): SEHNR, FQNEAQ (reference sequence). CDR3 in amino acids: CASSPPFDSAKLSTIYF. In nucleotides, the CDR3 is TGTGCCAGCAGCCCCCCCTTTGACAGTGCCAAGTTGTCCACCATATATTTT.

The table lists this clone with a count of one. This CDR3 is CASSQPTGGYGYTF. The DNA of the CDR3 is TGTGCCAGCAGCCAGCCGACAGGGGGGTATGGCTACACCTTC. The chain has TRBV5-4 and TRBJ1-2, with TRBD1 identical over 9 bases. Germline CDR1 reads SGHNT; CDR2 reads YYREEE (reference sequence). Germline trimming cut 4 bases from V and 5 bases from J; bases unmatched to any gene: 6. This CDR3 has 14 amino acids.

The chain uses TRBV30 and TRBJ2-1; TRBD2 matches at 10 bases. CDR1 GTSNPN and CDR2 SVGIG come from the germline V gene (reference sequence). The J segment lost 15 bases and the V segment lost 4 bases, leaving 6 bases of the junction unmatched. The CDR3 sequence is 11 residues long. In DNA, the CDR3 is TGTGCCTGGAAAAGCGGGAGGGCCACGTTCTTC. Protein product: CAWKSGRATFF.

The V call is TRBV28, the J call TRBJ1-1; weak D call: TRBD1 (5 bases). Germline lookup yields CDR1 MDHEN and CDR2 SYDVKM. The CDR3 totals 14 residues. Deletions cut 4 bases from V and 0 bases from J, with 9 bases between. CDR3 DNA: TGTGCCAGCAGTTCCGGGGACTTGAACACTGAAGCTTTCTTT. The encoded protein is CASSSGDLNTEAFF. Drawing the rest from reference TRBV28 and TRBJ1-1, the complete variable domain is DVKVTQSSRYLVKRTGEKVFLECVQDMDHENMFWYRQDPGLGLRLIYFSYDVKMKEKGDIPEGYSVSREKKERFSLILESASTNQTSMYLCASSSGDLNTEAFFGQGTRLTVV.

This chain connects TRBV6-5 to TRBJ2-5, with D maybe TRBD1 (5 bases). V lost 6 bases and J 3 bases, leaving 8 bases between the germline ends. The CDR3 runs 12 residues. Germline CDR1 is MNHEY and CDR2 is SVGAGI. Here the CDR3 DNA reads TGTGCCAGCAGCCAGGGTGAAGAGACCCAGTACTTC. Amino acid sequence: CASSQGEETQYF.

J is TRBJ1-6 and V is TRBV19; TRBD1 is a possible D gene (5 bases). The length of the CDR3 is 18 residues. Germline V gene data show CDR1 as LNHDA and CDR2 as SQIVND (reference sequence). Trimming pared 4 bases from V and 0 bases from J, leaving 16 bases between. CDR3 amino acids: CASSNPRGVDSYNSPLHF. For the CDR3, the DNA is TGTGCCAGTAGTAACCCTCGGGGGGTAGACTCCTATAATTCACCCCTCCACTTT.

V usage is TRBV20-1 and J usage is TRBJ2-1; D unresolved. Trimming removed 6 bases from V and 5 bases from J, with 5 bases in between. Germline assignment: CDR1 DFQATT and CDR2 SNEGSKA (reference sequence). The CDR3 covers 10 residues. CDR3 residues: CSALNNEQFF. The CDR3 nucleotides are TGCAGTGCCCTAAACAATGAGCAGTTCTTC.

CDR3 residues: CASSLRWGQGVHQPQHF. The CDR3 region has the DNA TGTGCCAGCAGCCTCCGGTGGGGACAGGGGGTTCATCAGCCCCAGCATTTT. V gene TRBV21-1 combines with J gene TRBJ1-5; TRBD1 is the table's D call, not checked against the DNA. TRBV21-1 is designated a pseudogene. This CDR3 has 17 amino acids.

The J gene is TRBJ2-7, the V gene TRBV6-4; 9 nucleotides line up with TRBD1. The V gene's germline CDR1 is MRHNA and CDR2 SNTAGT. V shed 6 bases, J shed 7 bases, and the junction held 7 bases outside the gene matches. The CDR3 is 13 residues long. The CDR3 bases are TGTGCCAGCAGCCGGGACAGGGTTAGTGAGCAGTACTTC. It encodes CASSRDRVSEQYF.

This clone was picked up a small number of times. The chain links TRBV6-6 to TRBJ1-6, with a possible D match to TRBD1 (5 bases). The germline CDR1 and CDR2 sequences are MNHNY and SVGAGI (reference sequence). Trimming took off 2 bases at V and 7 bases at J, with 9 bases between the two ends. The CDR3 runs to 14 residues. CDR3 sequence reads: CASSYDRLNSPLHF. The CDR3 DNA reads TGTGCCAGCAGTTACGACAGACTCAATTCACCCCTCCACTTT.

V usage is TRBV29-1 and J usage is TRBJ1-1; the D is unclear. This CDR3 comprises 14 residues. Trimming took off 3 bases at V and 1 base at J, with 12 bases between the two ends. Germline V gene data show CDR1 as SQVTM and CDR2 as ANQGSEA. CDR3 sequence (DNA): TGCAGCGTTGACCTAGACGATCGGAACACTGAAGCTTTCTTT. The encoded protein is CSVDLDDRNTEAFF.

This chain uses TRBV19 with TRBJ1-5; TRBD1 matches 8 bases. The CDR3 extends over 15 amino acids. The trim removed 7 bases at V and 6 bases at J, leaving 11 bases unmatched. Germline-derived CDR1 and CDR2 are LNHDA and SQIVND (reference sequence). CDR3 sequence (DNA): TGTGCCAGTACCGAGACGGGACAGGCGGTTCAGCCCCAGCATTTT. This codes for CASTETGQAVQPQHF.